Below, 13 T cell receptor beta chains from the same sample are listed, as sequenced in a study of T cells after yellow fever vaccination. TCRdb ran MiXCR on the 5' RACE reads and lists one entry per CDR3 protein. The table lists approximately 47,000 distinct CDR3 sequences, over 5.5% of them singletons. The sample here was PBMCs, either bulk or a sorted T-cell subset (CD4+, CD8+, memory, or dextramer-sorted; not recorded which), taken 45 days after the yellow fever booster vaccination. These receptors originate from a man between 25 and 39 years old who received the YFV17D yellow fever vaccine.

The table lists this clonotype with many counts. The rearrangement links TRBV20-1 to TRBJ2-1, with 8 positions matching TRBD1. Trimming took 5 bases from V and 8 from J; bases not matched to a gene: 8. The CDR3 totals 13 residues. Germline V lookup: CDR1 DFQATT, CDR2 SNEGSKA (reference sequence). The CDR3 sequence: CSAGGQVDDEQFF. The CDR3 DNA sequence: TGCAGTGCTGGGGGACAGGTTGACGATGAGCAGTTCTTC.

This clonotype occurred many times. The CDR3 sequence: CASSKGTSANNEQFF. CDR3 sequence (DNA): TGCGCCAGCAGCAAAGGGACTAGCGCAAACAATGAGCAGTTCTTC. The chain recombines TRBV5-1 with TRBJ2-1; 10 bases agree with TRBD2. Germline values: CDR1 SGHRS, CDR2 YFSETQ. The CDR3 sequence is 15 residues long. The J segment lost 5 bases and the V segment lost 4 bases, leaving 6 bases of the junction unmatched.

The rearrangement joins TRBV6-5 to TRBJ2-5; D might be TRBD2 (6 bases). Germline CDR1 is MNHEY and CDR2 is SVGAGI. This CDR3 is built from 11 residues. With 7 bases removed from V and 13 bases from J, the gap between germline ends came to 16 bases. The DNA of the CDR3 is TGTGCCAGCAATTATGGGGCTAGCGCGTACTTC. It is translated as CASNYGASAYF.

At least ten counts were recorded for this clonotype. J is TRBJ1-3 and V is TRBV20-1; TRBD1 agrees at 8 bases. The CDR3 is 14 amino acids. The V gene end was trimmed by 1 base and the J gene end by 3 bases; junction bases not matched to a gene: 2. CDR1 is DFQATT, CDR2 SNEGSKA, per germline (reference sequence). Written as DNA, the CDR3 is TGCAGTGCTAGAGCAGGGGGCGGTGGAAACACCATATATTTT. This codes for CSARAGGGGNTIYF.

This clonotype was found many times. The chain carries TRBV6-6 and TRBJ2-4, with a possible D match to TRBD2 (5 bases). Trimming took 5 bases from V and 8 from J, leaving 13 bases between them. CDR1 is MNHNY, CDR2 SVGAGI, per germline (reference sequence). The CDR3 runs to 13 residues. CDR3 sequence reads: CASSRENWDIQYF. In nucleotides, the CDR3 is TGTGCCAGCAGTCGGGAAAATTGGGACATTCAGTACTTC.

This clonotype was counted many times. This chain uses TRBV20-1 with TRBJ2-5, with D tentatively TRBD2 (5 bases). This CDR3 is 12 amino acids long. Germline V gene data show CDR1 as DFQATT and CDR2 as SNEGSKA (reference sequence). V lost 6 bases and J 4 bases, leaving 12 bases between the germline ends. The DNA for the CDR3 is TGCAGTGCCGTGACTACTCGAGAGACCCAGTACTTC. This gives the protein CSAVTTRETQYF.

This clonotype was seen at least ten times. CDR3 nucleotides: TGCGCCAGCAGTTTGACTAGCGACTCCTACAATGAGCAGTTCTTC. It encodes CASSLTSDSYNEQFF. The rearrangement uses TRBV5-1 and TRBJ2-1, with 8 bases that match TRBD2. Germline CDR1 and CDR2: SGHRS and YFSETQ. With 5 bases clipped from V and 0 bases from J, the junction kept 4 bases outside the gene matches. This CDR3 contains 15 residues. The full variable domain, completed using reference TRBV5-1 and TRBJ2-1, is KAGVTQTPRYLIKTRGQQVTLSCSPISGHRSVSWYQQTPGQGLQFLFEYFSETQRNKGNFPGRFSGRQFSNSRSEMNVSTLELGDSALYLCASSLTSDSYNEQFFGPGTRLTVL.

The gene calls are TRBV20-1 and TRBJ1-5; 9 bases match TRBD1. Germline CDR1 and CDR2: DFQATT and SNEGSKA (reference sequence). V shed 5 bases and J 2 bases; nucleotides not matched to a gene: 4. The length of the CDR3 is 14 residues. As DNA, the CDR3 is TGCAGTGCTGTCGACAGGGGGGGCAATCAGCCCCAGCATTTT. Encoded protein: CSAVDRGGNQPQHF.

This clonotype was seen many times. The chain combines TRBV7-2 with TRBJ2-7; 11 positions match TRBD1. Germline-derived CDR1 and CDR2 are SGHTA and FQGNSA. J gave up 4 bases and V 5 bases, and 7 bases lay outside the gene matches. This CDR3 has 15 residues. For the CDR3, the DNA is TGTGCCAGCAGCACCCGGACAGGGGGCGAATACGAGCAGTACTTC. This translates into CASSTRTGGEYEQYF.

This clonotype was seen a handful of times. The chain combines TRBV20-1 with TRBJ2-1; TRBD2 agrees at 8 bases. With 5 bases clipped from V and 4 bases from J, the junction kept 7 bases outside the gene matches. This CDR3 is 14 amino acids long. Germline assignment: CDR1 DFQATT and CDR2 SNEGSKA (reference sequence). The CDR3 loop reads CSAPSGSGYNEQFF. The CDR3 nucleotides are TGCAGTGCTCCCAGCGGGAGTGGTTACAATGAGCAGTTCTTC.

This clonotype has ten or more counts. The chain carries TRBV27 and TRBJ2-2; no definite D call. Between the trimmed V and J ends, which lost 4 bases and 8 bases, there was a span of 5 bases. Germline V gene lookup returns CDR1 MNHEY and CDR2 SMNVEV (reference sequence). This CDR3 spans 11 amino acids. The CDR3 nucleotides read TGTGCCAGCAGTTATGCTGGGGAGCTGTTTTTT. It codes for CASSYAGELFF.

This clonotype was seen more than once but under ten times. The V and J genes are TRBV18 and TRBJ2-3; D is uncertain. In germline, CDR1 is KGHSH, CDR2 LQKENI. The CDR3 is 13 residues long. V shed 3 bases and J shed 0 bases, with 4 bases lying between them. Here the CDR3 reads CASSPVSTDTQYF. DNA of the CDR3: TGTGCCAGCTCACCCGTCAGCACAGATACGCAGTATTTT.

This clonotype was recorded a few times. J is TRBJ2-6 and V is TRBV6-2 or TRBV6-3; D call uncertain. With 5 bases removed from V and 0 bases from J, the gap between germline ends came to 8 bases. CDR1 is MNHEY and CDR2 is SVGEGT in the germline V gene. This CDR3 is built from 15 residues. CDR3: CASSRFSSGANVLTF. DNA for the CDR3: TGTGCCAGCAGTCGATTTTCCTCTGGGGCCAACGTCCTGACTTTC.